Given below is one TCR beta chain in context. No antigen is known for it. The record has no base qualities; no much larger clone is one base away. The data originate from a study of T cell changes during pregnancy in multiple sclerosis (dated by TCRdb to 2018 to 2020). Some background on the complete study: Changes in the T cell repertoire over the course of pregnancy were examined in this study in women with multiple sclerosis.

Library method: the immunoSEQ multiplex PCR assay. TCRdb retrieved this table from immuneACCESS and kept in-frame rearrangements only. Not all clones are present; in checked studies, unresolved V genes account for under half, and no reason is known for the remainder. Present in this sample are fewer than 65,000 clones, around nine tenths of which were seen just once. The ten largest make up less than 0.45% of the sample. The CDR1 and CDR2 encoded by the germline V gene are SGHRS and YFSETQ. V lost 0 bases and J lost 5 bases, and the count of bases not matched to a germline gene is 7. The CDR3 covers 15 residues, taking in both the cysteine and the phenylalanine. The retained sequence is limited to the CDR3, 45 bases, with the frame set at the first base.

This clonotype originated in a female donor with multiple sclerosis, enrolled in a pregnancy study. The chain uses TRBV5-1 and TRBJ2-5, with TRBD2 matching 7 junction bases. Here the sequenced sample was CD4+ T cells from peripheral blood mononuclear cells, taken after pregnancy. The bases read TGCGCCAGCAGCTTGGGCGGACTAGTCCCGGAGACCCAGTACTTC. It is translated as CASSLGGLVPETQYF.